This entry features one TCR beta chain sequence. Repertoires were generated with immunoSEQ multiplex PCR, while TCRdb's copy carries only in-frame clones and drops some. The sample has about 76,000 clones, 94% seen once. The data derive from a study of technical replicates of blood from a few donors. The V gene's germline CDR1 is SGDLS and CDR2 YYNGEE. V shed 2 bases and J shed 0 bases, with 6 bases lying between them. The CDR3 has 13 residues. The sequence derives from a human donor in good health. This chain connects TRBV9 to TRBJ2-7; no reliable D call. Material: T cells isolated from PBMCs. Here the CDR3 DNA reads TGTGCCAGCAGCGTCCAGGCCTCCTACGAGCAGTACTTC. Protein sequence: CASSVQASYEQYF.